This record concerns one T cell receptor (beta chain) sequence. The J segment lost 4 bases and the V segment lost 5 bases, leaving 4 bases of the junction unmatched. CDR3 length: 13 residues. Germline CDR1 is MDHEN and CDR2 is SYDVKM. The sample originates from a study of blood T cell repertoires in COVID-19. The wider study: Some COVID-19 samples were acute and others convalescent; all came from the United States, Italy and Spain. The analysed material was cDNA or gDNA that came from T cells, B-cell-depleted T cells, or PBMCs.

Original processing notes: It was from reference gene primer amplification that nucleated cell counts were estimated. Data came from immunoSEQ multiplex PCR; TCRdb stores just in-frame clones and leaves some out. D and trimming were read from the DNA, whereas the V and J calls and clone size are those reported in that table. The repertoire holds under 200,000 clones, with 70% to 90% as singletons. This rearrangement joins TRBV28 to TRBJ1-2; 7 bases map to TRBD1. The sample was peripheral blood. This clonotype was sampled from a man aged 18 to 30 with acute or convalescent COVID-19. The CDR3 sequence: CASSPGTVYGYTF. The CDR3 DNA is TGTGCCAGCAGTCCCGGGACAGTCTATGGCTACACCTTC.